These 7 T cell receptor beta chains originate from one sample sequenced in a study of T cells in narcolepsy. Some clones are missing from TCRdb's copy, which holds only in-frame ones; the method was immunoSEQ multiplex PCR. The data show tens of thousands of clones, 70% to 80% seen once. Material for sequencing was CD45RA- memory CD4+ T cells from PBMCs. The receptor set was obtained from a human donor with narcolepsy.

The chain is built from TRBV14 and TRBJ2-7, with D perhaps TRBD1 or TRBD2 (5 bases each). CDR3 length: 17 amino acids. Trimming left V 5 bases short and J 5 bases short, with 25 bases between. Per germline, CDR1 SGHDN and CDR2 FVKESK. The CDR3 DNA is TGTGCCAGCAGCTTCCGTTCCGGGACGGAGGCTGAGGACGAGCAGTACTTC. It is translated as CASSFRSGTEAEDEQYF.

The chain links TRBV5-8 to TRBJ2-1; 9 nucleotides match TRBD2. The CDR3 loop spans 16 amino acids. Germline CDR1 reads SGHTS; CDR2 reads YDEGEE. With 6 bases clipped from V and 2 bases from J, the junction kept 9 bases outside the gene matches. The CDR3 sequence: CASTPGVAGAYNEQFF. The CDR3 coding sequence is TGTGCCAGCACCCCGGGGGTAGCGGGGGCCTACAATGAGCAGTTCTTC.

The chain's CDR3 is CASSRDRVGEQYF. CDR3 nucleotides: TGTGCCAGCAGCCGAGACAGGGTCGGGGAGCAGTACTTC. V and J are TRBV7-2 and TRBJ2-7; 7 nucleotides agree with TRBD1. There are 13 residues in the CDR3. From germline, CDR1 is SGHTA and CDR2 FQGNSA. J gave up 7 bases and V 5 bases, and 8 bases lay outside the gene matches.

A single count supports this clone. The chain uses TRBV6-6 and TRBJ1-5, with 7 nucleotides matching TRBD1. V was clipped by 6 bases and J by 4 bases; unmatched bases: 6. This CDR3 has 14 amino acids. Germline V gene lookup returns CDR1 MNHNY and CDR2 SVGAGI (reference sequence). The CDR3 spells CASSSGGKNQPQHF. CDR3 DNA sequence: TGTGCCAGCAGCTCAGGGGGGAAGAATCAGCCCCAGCATTTT.

V usage is TRBV7-6 and J usage is TRBJ1-2; weak D call: TRBD1 (6 bases). V lost 5 bases and J 1 base, leaving 8 bases between the germline ends. The CDR3 consists of 13 residues. Germline assignment: CDR1 SGHVS and CDR2 FNYEAQ. The chain's CDR3 is CASSPQGNYGYTF. The CDR3 DNA follows: TGTGCCAGCAGCCCACAGGGTAACTATGGCTACACCTTC.

This chain uses TRBV30 with TRBJ1-6; 10 bases align to TRBD1. Germline CDR1 GTSNPN, CDR2 SVGIG (reference sequence). The CDR3 is made up of 14 amino acids. Losses at the gene ends were 4 bases for V and 7 bases for J; bases not matched to a gene: 4. Here the CDR3 DNA reads TGTGCCTGGATAGGGGACAGGGGAAATTCACCCCTCCACTTT. It translates to CAWIGDRGNSPLHF. Full variable domain (rest looked up from reference TRBV30 and TRBJ1-6): SQTIHQWPATLVQPVGSPLSLECTVEGTSNPNLYWYRQAAGRGLQLLFYSVGIGQISSEVPQNLSASRPQDRQFILSSKKLLLSDSGFYLCAWIGDRGNSPLHFGNGTRLTVT.

V is TRBV18 and J is TRBJ2-7; 8 nucleotides align to TRBD1. The V gene end was trimmed by 6 bases and the J gene end by 6 bases; junction bases not matched to a gene: 7. Germline CDR1 and CDR2: KGHSH and LQKENI. This CDR3 is built from 13 residues. CDR3 sequence: CASSPGTGSEQYF. DNA for the CDR3: TGTGCCAGCTCCCCCGGGACAGGCTCCGAGCAGTACTTC.